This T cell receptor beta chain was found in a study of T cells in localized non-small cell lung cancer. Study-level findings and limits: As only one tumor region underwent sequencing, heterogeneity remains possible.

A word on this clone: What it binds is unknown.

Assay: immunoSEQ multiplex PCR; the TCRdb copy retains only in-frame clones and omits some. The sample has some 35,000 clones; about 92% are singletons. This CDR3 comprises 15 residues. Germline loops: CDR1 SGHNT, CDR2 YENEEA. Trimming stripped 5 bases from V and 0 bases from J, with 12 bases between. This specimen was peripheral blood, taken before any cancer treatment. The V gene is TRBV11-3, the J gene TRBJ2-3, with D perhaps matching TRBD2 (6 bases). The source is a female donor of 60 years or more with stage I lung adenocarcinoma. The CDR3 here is CASSLDGTSTDTQYF. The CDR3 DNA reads TGTGCCAGCAGCCTGGATGGGACTAGCACAGATACGCAGTATTTT.